These 20 T cell receptor beta chains were all obtained from the same sample, sequenced in a study of blood T cell repertoires in COVID-19. Sequencing was performed with immunoSEQ multiplex PCR; in TCRdb, only in-frame clones are kept and a portion is missing. Of 95,000 to 150,000 clones listed, less than 75% were seen once; the top ten hold about 0.85%. The material sequenced was peripheral blood. Receptor source: a human donor with acute or convalescent COVID-19. The donor label of this sample is uncertain.

This clone came up once. V usage is TRBV30 and J usage is TRBJ1-1; D possibly corresponds to TRBD1 (6 bases). Germline V gene data show CDR1 as GTSNPN and CDR2 as SVGIG (reference sequence). The V end was cut by 0 bases, the J end by 5 bases, with 10 bases between. This CDR3 spans 13 amino acids. The CDR3 DNA is TGTGCCTGGAGTGTACTACAGGGTACTGAAGCTTTCTTT. Translation gives CAWSVLQGTEAFF.

This clone was seen a single time. V is TRBV6-1 and J is TRBJ2-3; D is unresolved. This CDR3 is 13 amino acids long. V was trimmed by 2 bases and J by 3 bases, leaving 6 bases between them. Germline values: CDR1 MNHNS, CDR2 SASEGT. This CDR3 reads CASSELRTDTQYF. The CDR3, as DNA: TGTGCCAGCAGTGAATTGCGTACAGATACGCAGTATTTT.

The V gene is TRBV27, the J gene TRBJ1-1; 7 bases match TRBD1. Looked up from germline, CDR1 is MNHEY and CDR2 is SMNVEV (reference sequence). This CDR3 has 14 amino acids. Losses at the gene ends were 6 bases for V and 1 base for J; bases not matched to a gene: 5. CDR3 protein: CASRKGGGNTEAFF. DNA for the CDR3: TGTGCCAGCAGGAAAGGGGGCGGGAACACTGAAGCTTTCTTT.

The sample holds a few counts of this clone. J is TRBJ2-5 and V is TRBV12-3 or TRBV12-4; 10 bases fit TRBD2. The CDR3 contains 13 residues. The V and J ends lost 5 bases and 5 bases, in that order; junction bases with no gene match: 2. The DNA of the CDR3 is TGTGCCAGCAGTAAAGCGGGGGGGGAGACCCAGTACTTC. Residues: CASSKAGGETQYF.

This chain links TRBV2 with TRBJ2-5, with D perhaps matching TRBD2 (7 bases). V was trimmed by 6 bases and J by 5 bases, leaving 19 bases between them. The CDR3 totals 15 residues. Germline V gives CDR1 SNHLY, CDR2 FYNNEI. CDR3 nucleotide sequence: TGTGCCAGCAGCCAAAATAGGGGGGGCCAGGAGACCCAGTACTTC. Its translation is CASSQNRGGQETQYF.

The chain employs TRBV28 and TRBJ1-1; 10 nucleotides agree with TRBD1. V gave up 7 bases and J gave up 3 bases; unmatched junction bases: 5. Germline CDR1 reads MDHEN; CDR2 reads SYDVKM. This CDR3 is 14 amino acids long. The CDR3 region is CASIGTGDHTEAFF. CDR3 sequence (DNA): TGTGCCAGCATTGGGACAGGGGACCACACTGAAGCTTTCTTT.

The CDR3 nucleotides read TGTGCCAGCAGGCGACAGGGGACTGAGCAGTTCTTC. Its protein is CASRRQGTEQFF. The V and J genes are TRBV7-2 and TRBJ2-1, with TRBD1 identical over 8 bases. CDR1 and CDR2 from the germline V gene are SGHTA and FQGNSA. The trim removed 6 bases at V and 9 bases at J, leaving 4 bases unmatched. This CDR3 comprises 12 residues.

This clone came up once. The chain links TRBV3-1 (or the pseudogene TRBV3-2) to TRBJ1-4; 9 nucleotides align to TRBD1. Trimming removed 5 bases from V and 6 bases from J; junction bases left unmatched: 4. Germline assignment: CDR1 LGHDT and CDR2 YNNKEL (reference sequence). This CDR3 is built from 14 residues. The CDR3 loop reads CASSRTGADEKLFF. In DNA, the CDR3 is TGTGCCAGCAGCAGGACAGGGGCGGATGAAAAACTGTTTTTT.

The V call is TRBV5-5, the J call TRBJ2-3, with D possibly being TRBD1 (6 bases). V lost 0 bases to trimming and J lost 0 bases, with 11 bases between them. In germline, CDR1 is SGHKS, CDR2 YYEKEE (reference sequence). The CDR3 is made up of 16 amino acids. In DNA form, the CDR3 reads TGTGCCAGCAGCTTGGGTGGGGGCTCTAGCACAGATACGCAGTATTTT. Residues: CASSLGGGSSTDTQYF.

This clone was recorded once. The chain links TRBV10-3 to TRBJ1-2; weak D call: TRBD1 (6 bases). V lost 1 base and J lost 3, with 9 bases in between. Per the germline V gene, CDR1 is ENHRY and CDR2 is SYGVKD. The CDR3 spans 14 residues. The DNA for the CDR3 is TGTGCCATCAGTGAGTTGGCAGGGGACTATGGCTACACCTTC. Translating it yields CAISELAGDYGYTF.

This chain links TRBV4-1 with TRBJ2-1; D unclear. Trimming cost V 3 bases and J 7 bases, with 7 bases left between them. This CDR3 comprises 12 residues. CDR1 MGHRA and CDR2 YSYEKL come from the germline V gene. CDR3 sequence reads: CASSHQSNEQFF. DNA of the CDR3: TGCGCCAGCAGCCATCAATCAAATGAGCAGTTCTTC.

This clone was seen only once. V usage is TRBV9 and J usage is TRBJ2-2; 12 positions match TRBD2. Trimming at V came to 3 bases and at J to 0 bases, leaving 6 bases not matched to a gene. This CDR3 contains 18 residues. Germline assignment: CDR1 SGDLS and CDR2 YYNGEE. The CDR3 DNA reads as TGTGCCAGCAGCGAGGGACTAGCGGGTTTGACGAACACCGGGGAGCTGTTTTTT. It translates to CASSEGLAGLTNTGELFF.

The CDR3 loop is CASSEVRTGGDEQFF. The CDR3 nucleotides read TGTGCCAGCAGTGAAGTAAGGACAGGGGGGGATGAGCAGTTCTTC. This chain joins TRBV2 and TRBJ2-1; TRBD1 matches at 10 bases. The CDR3 covers 15 residues. Germline trimming cut 1 base from V and 8 bases from J; bases unmatched to any gene: 5. Germline CDR1 reads SNHLY; CDR2 reads FYNNEI.

The chain combines TRBV7-8 with TRBJ1-4; D is perhaps TRBD1 (5 bases). Germline CDR1 SGHVS, CDR2 FQNEAQ. V gave up 2 bases and J gave up 1 base, with 8 bases separating them. This CDR3 spans 15 amino acids. The DNA for the CDR3 is TGTGCCAGCAGCTTACAAACAGGAACTAATGAAAAACTGTTTTTT. Its protein product is CASSLQTGTNEKLFF.

The chain uses TRBV4-1 and TRBJ1-3, with a possible D match to TRBD1 (5 bases). The ends were cut back, 0 bases at V and 0 bases at J, with 9 bases in the middle. CDR3 length equals 16 residues. Germline CDR1 MGHRA, CDR2 YSYEKL. The CDR3 spells CASSQDRAFSGNTIYF. The CDR3 DNA sequence: TGCGCCAGCAGCCAAGACAGGGCATTCTCTGGAAACACCATATATTTT.

J is TRBJ2-2 and V is TRBV14; maybe TRBD1 (6 bases). In germline, CDR1 is SGHDN, CDR2 FVKESK. The CDR3 length is 15 residues. Trimming took off 2 bases at V and 2 bases at J, with 9 bases between the two ends. CDR3 loop: CASSQRTVNTGELFF. The CDR3 DNA is TGTGCCAGCAGCCAACGGACAGTTAACACCGGGGAGCTGTTTTTT.

The rearrangement links TRBV25-1 to TRBJ1-6, with no clear D. Per the germline V gene, CDR1 is MGHDK and CDR2 is SYGVNS. The CDR3 has 13 residues. The CDR3 loop reads CAAGVGYNSPLHF. DNA of the CDR3: TGTGCGGCGGGAGTAGGGTATAATTCACCCCTCCACTTT.

The chain employs TRBV7-9 and TRBJ1-5; TRBD1 matches 9 bases. The germline gives CDR1 SEHNR, CDR2 FQNEAQ (reference sequence). The CDR3 totals 14 residues. The V gene end was trimmed by 5 bases and the J gene end by 6 bases; junction bases not matched to a gene: 5. This chain's CDR3 is CASSGGTGSQPQHF. CDR3 in DNA: TGTGCCAGCAGCGGGGGGACAGGGAGTCAGCCCCAGCATTTT.

This clone was counted only a few times. The rearrangement joins TRBV7-2 to TRBJ2-1; D unclear. CDR3 length: 13 amino acids. Trimming removed 5 bases from V and 12 bases from J, with 17 bases in between. From germline, CDR1 is SGHTA and CDR2 FQGNSA. CDR3 bases: TGTGCCAGCAGCAGCTCCTACCGATTTGGGCAGTTCTTC. Protein: CASSSSYRFGQFF. Full variable domain (rest looked up from reference TRBV7-2 and TRBJ2-1): GAGVSQSPSNKVTEKGKDVELRCDPISGHTALYWYRQSLGQGLEFLIYFQGNSAPDKSGLPSDRFSAERTGGSVSTLTIQRTQQEDSAVYLCASSSSYRFGQFFGPGTRLTVL.

This clone was seen many times. The chain recombines TRBV7-9 with TRBJ1-1; D is uncertain. The length of the CDR3 is 12 residues. Germline lookup yields CDR1 SEHNR and CDR2 FQNEAQ (reference sequence). V dropped 3 bases and J dropped 5 bases, with 7 bases sitting between them. The DNA of the CDR3 is TGTGCCAGCAGCTTCGGGGAAACTGAAGCTTTCTTT. Protein sequence: CASSFGETEAFF.